This TCR beta chain stems from a study of blood T cell repertoires in COVID-19. Looking at the study overall: Specimens from acute and convalescent COVID-19 originated in the United States, Italy and Spain. PBMCs, B-cell-depleted T cells, or T cells provided the cDNA or gDNA that made up the material.

In the source study's methods: Reference gene primers were amplified, and this amplification served to estimate nucleated cell counts. The protocol was immunoSEQ multiplex PCR, while the TCRdb copy is restricted to in-frame clones and leaves out a portion. The V and J calls and the clone size are those of that table, but D and trimming were determined from the DNA. The sample has approximately 230,000 clones, around 83% seen once. The CDR3 covers 15 residues. Germline V lookup: CDR1 SGDLS, CDR2 YYNGEE. Trimming at V came to 2 bases and at J to 8 bases, leaving 5 bases not matched to a gene. This clonotype was obtained from an elderly man with acute or convalescent COVID-19. The sequencing input was peripheral blood. V usage is TRBV9 and J usage is TRBJ2-2; 11 bases map to TRBD1. This chain's CDR3 is CASSVRTGGSGELFF. The CDR3 nucleotides read TGTGCCAGCAGCGTCCGGACAGGGGGCAGTGGGGAGCTGTTTTTT.